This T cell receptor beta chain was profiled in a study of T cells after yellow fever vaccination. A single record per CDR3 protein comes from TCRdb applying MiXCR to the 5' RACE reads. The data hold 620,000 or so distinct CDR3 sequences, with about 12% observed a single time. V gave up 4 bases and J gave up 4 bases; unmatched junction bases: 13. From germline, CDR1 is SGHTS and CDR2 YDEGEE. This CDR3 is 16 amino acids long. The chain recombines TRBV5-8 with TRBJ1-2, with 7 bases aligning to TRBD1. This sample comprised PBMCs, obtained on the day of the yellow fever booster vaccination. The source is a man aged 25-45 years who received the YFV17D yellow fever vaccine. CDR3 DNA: TGTGCCAGCAGCCAAAAAGACAGGGCTTCACTCTATGGCTACACCTTC. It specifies CASSQKDRASLYGYTF. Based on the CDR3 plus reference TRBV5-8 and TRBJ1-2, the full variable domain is EAGVTQSPTHLIKTRGQQATLRCSPISGHTSVYWYQQALGLGLQFLLWYDEGEERNRGNFPPRFSGRQFPNYSSELNVNALELEDSALYLCASSQKDRASLYGYTFGSGTRLTVV.